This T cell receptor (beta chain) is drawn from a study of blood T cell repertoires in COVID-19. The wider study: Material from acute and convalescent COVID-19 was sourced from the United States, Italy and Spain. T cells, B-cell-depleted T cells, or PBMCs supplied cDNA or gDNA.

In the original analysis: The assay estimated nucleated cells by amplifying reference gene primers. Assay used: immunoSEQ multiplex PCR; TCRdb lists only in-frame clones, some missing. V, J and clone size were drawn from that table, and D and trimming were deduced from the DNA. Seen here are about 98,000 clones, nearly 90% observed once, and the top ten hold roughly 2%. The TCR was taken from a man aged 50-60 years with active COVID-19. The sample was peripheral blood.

The CDR3 bases are TGTGCCAGCACCGAGACAGGGCGATACACTGAAGCTTTCTTT. As protein: CASTETGRYTEAFF. The chain uses TRBV6-5 and TRBJ1-1; 7 bases fit TRBD1. The germline gives CDR1 MNHEY, CDR2 SVGAGI. V trimming: 7 bases; J trimming: 3 bases; junction bases outside the gene matches: 8. CDR3 length: 14 residues.